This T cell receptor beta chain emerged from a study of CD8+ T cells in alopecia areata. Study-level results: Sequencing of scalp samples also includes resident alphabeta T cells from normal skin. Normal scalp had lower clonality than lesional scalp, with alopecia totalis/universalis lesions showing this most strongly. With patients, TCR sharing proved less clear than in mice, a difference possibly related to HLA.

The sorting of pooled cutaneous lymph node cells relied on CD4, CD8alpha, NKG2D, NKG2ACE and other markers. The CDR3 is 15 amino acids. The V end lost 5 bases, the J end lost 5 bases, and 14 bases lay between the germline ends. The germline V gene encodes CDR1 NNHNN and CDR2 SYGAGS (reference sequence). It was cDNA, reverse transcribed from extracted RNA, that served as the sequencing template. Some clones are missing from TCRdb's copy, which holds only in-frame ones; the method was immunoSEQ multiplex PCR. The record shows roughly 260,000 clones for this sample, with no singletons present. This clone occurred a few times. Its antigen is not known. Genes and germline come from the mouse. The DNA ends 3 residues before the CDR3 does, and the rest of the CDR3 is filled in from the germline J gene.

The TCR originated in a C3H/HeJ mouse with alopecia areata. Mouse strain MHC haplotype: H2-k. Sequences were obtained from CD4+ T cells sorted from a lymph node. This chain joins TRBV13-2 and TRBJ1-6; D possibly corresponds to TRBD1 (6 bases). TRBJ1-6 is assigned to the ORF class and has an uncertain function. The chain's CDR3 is CASGPPGHNNSPLYF. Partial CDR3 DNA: TGTGCCAGCGGGCCCCCGGGACACAATAATTCGCCC.